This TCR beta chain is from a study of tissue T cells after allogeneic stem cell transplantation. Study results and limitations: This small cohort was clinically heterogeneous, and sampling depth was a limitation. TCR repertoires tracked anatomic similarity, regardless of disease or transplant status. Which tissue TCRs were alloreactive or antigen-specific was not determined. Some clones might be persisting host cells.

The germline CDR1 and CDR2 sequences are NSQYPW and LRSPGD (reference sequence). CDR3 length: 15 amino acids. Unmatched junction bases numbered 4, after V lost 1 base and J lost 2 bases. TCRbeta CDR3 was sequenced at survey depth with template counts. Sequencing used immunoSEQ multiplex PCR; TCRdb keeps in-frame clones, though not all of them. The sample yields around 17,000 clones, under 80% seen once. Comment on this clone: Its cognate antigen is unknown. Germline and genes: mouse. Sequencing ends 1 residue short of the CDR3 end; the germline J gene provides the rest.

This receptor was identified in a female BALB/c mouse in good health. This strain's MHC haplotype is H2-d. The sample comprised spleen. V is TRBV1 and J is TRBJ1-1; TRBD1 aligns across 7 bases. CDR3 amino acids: CTCSAAGQVNTEVFF. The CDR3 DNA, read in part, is TGCACCTGCAGTGCAGCCGGACAGGTCAACACAGAAGTCTTC.